These 9 T cell receptor beta chains originate from one sample sequenced in a study of blood T cell repertoires in COVID-19. Repertoires were generated with immunoSEQ multiplex PCR, while TCRdb's copy carries only in-frame clones and drops some. The sample has 15,000 or so clones, roughly 89% seen once. The source material was peripheral blood. These receptors all stem from a woman older than 75 with COVID-19, enrolled during active disease.

The V call is TRBV18, the J call TRBJ1-2; D is perhaps TRBD1 (6 bases). This CDR3 comprises 13 residues. Trimming shortened V by 6 bases and J by 4 bases, and 12 bases separated the two germline ends. CDR1 is KGHSH, CDR2 LQKENI, per germline. The CDR3 loop reads CASSGAGPYGYTF. CDR3 DNA: TGTGCCAGCTCGGGGGCAGGGCCCTATGGCTACACCTTC.

V usage is TRBV7-6 and J usage is TRBJ2-7, with D perhaps matching TRBD1 (6 bases). This CDR3 has 15 amino acids. Germline V gene lookup returns CDR1 SGHVS and CDR2 FNYEAQ. The V gene lost 4 bases and the J gene lost 1 base, with 14 bases spanning the gap. CDR3 DNA: TGTGCCAGCAGCTCAGGACAGACCCCGTCCTACGAGCAGTACTTC. Translating gives CASSSGQTPSYEQYF.

V and J are TRBV7-3 and TRBJ2-1, with 10 bases aligning to TRBD2. V was pared by 5 bases and J by 1 base, with 5 bases of the junction left unmatched. The CDR3 runs 16 residues. Looked up from germline, CDR1 is SGHTA and CDR2 is FQGTGA. CDR3 loop: CASSPGLAESYNEQFF. The CDR3 coding sequence is TGTGCCAGCAGCCCCGGACTAGCGGAGTCCTACAATGAGCAGTTCTTC.

V and J are TRBV7-9 and TRBJ1-4; possible D gene TRBD1, 5 bases. The V end was cut by 1 base, the J end by 8 bases, with 11 bases between. The CDR3 consists of 14 residues. The germline CDR1 and CDR2 sequences are SEHNR and FQNEAQ (reference sequence). The CDR3 nucleotides read TGTGCCAGCAGCTTAGGTCAGGGTGGCGAAAAACTGTTTTTT. Translation gives CASSLGQGGEKLFF.

The rearrangement joins TRBV4-1 to TRBJ1-3, with D perhaps matching TRBD1 (5 bases). The CDR3 length is 15 residues. Germline V gene sequence: CDR1 MGHRA, CDR2 YSYEKL. V dropped 4 bases and J dropped 4 bases, with 14 bases sitting between them. CDR3 bases: TGCGCCAGCAGCCCCTGGGGCAAAACGGGAAACACCATATATTTT. It encodes CASSPWGKTGNTIYF.

V and J are TRBV2 and TRBJ2-6, with unresolved D. The CDR3 totals 15 residues. V lost 4 bases, J lost 4 bases, and 11 bases lay in between. Germline assignment: CDR1 SNHLY and CDR2 FYNNEI. The DNA for the CDR3 is TGTGCCAGCAGTGCTATGTTCTCAGGGGCCAACGTCCTGACTTTC. Residues: CASSAMFSGANVLTF.

The V and J genes are TRBV19 and TRBJ1-5, with 11 bases fitting TRBD1. Germline values: CDR1 LNHDA, CDR2 SQIVND (reference sequence). The CDR3 is 16 amino acids. The trim removed 7 bases at V and 4 bases at J, leaving 9 bases unmatched. The CDR3 loop reads CASKGNGDRGNQPQHF. The DNA for the CDR3 is TGTGCCAGTAAGGGCAACGGGGACAGGGGGAATCAGCCCCAGCATTTT. The full variable domain, rest sourced from reference TRBV19 and TRBJ1-5, is DGGITQSPKYLFRKEGQNVTLSCEQNLNHDAMYWYRQDPGQGLRLIYYSQIVNDFQKGDIAEGYSVSREKKESFPLTVTSAQKNPTAFYLCASKGNGDRGNQPQHFGDGTRLSIL.

The chain carries TRBV5-4 and TRBJ2-2, with 7 bases matching TRBD1. CDR3 length equals 16 residues. CDR1 SGHNT and CDR2 YYREEE come from the germline V gene (reference sequence). J gave up 4 bases and V 3 bases, and 9 bases lay outside the gene matches. This CDR3 reads CASSSPTGQSTGELFF. In DNA, the CDR3 is TGTGCCAGCAGCTCCCCAACGGGACAGAGCACCGGGGAGCTGTTTTTT.

V gene TRBV19 combines with J gene TRBJ2-3; 7 bases are shared with TRBD2. CDR1 and CDR2 from the germline V gene are LNHDA and SQIVND (reference sequence). This CDR3 region has 15 residues. Trimming at V came to 5 bases and at J to 2 bases, leaving 7 bases not matched to a gene. The CDR3 reads CASSQTREYTDTQYF. The CDR3 DNA reads as TGTGCCAGTAGTCAGACGCGGGAGTACACAGATACGCAGTATTTT.